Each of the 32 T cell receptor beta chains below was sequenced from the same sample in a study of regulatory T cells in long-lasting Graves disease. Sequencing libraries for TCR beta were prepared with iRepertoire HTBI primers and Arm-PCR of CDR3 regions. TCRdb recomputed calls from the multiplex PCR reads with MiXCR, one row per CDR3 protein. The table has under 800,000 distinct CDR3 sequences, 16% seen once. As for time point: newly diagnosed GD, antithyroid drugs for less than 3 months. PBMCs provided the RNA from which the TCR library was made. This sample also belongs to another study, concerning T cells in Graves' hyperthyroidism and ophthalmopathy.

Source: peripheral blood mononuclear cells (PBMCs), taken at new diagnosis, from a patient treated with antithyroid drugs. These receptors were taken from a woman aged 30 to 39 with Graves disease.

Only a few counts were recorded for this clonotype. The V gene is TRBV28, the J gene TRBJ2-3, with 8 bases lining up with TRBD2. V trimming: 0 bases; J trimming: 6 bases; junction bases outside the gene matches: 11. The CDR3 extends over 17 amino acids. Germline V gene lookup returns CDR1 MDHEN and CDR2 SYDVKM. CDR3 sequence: CASSLWGIGRAVDTQYF. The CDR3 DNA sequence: TGTGCCAGCAGTTTATGGGGTATCGGGAGGGCCGTGGATACGCAGTATTTT.

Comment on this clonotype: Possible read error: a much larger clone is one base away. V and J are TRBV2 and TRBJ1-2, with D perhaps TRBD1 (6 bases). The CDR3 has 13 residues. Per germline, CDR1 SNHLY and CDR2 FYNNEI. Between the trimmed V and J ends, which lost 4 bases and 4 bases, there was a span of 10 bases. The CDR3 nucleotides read TGTGCCAGCAGTGTCCGGGACACCTATGGCTACACCTTC. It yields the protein CASSVRDTYGYTF. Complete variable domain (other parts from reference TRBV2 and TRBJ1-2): EPEVTQTPSHQVTQMGQEVILRCVPISNHLYFYWYRQILGQKVEFLVSFYNNEISEKSEIFDDQFSVERPDGSNFTLKIRSTKLEDSAMYFCASSVRDTYGYTFGSGTRLTVV.

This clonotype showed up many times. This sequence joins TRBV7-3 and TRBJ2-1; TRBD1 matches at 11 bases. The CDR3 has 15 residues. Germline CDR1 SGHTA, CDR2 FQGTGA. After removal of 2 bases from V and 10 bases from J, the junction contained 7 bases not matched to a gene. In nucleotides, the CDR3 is TGTGCCAGCAGCTTAGGCGGGACAGGGGGGGTGGAGCAGTTCTTC. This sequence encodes CASSLGGTGGVEQFF.

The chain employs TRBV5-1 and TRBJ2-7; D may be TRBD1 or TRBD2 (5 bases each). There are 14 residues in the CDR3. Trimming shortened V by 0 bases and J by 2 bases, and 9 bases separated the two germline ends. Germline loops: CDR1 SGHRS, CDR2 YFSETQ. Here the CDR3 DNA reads TGCGCCAGCAGCTTGGGGGACCCAGCCTACGAGCAGTACTTC. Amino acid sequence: CASSLGDPAYEQYF.

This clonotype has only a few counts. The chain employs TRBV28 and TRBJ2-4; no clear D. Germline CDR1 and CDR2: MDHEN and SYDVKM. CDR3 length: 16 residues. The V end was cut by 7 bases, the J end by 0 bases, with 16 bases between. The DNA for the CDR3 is TGTGCCAGCACCACCTCCGGGTGGGGAGCCAAAAACATTCAGTACTTC. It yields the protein CASTTSGWGAKNIQYF.

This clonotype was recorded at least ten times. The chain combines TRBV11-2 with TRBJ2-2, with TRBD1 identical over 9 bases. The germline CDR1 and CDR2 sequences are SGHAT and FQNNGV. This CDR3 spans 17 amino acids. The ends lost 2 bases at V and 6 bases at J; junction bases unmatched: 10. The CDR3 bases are TGTGCCAGCAGCTTAAGGGGGGACAGGGTGGTTCCCGGGGAGCTGTTTTTT. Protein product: CASSLRGDRVVPGELFF.

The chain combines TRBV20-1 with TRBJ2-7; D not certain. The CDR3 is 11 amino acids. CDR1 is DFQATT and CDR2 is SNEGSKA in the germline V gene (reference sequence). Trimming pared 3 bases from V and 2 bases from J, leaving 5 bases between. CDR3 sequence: CSARVTYEQYF. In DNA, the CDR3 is TGCAGTGCTAGGGTCACCTACGAGCAGTACTTC.

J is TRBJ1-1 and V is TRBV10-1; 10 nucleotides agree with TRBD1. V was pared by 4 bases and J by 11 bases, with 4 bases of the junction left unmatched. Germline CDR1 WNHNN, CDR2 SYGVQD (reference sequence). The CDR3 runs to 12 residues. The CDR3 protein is CASSVPGQGAFF. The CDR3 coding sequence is TGCGCCAGCAGTGTTCCGGGACAGGGGGCTTTCTTT.

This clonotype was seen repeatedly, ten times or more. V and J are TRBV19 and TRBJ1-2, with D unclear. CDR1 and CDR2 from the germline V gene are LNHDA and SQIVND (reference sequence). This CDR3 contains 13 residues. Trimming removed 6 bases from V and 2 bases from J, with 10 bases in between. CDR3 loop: CASSQTLNYGYTF. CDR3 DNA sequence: TGTGCCAGTAGCCAGACCCTAAACTATGGCTACACCTTC.

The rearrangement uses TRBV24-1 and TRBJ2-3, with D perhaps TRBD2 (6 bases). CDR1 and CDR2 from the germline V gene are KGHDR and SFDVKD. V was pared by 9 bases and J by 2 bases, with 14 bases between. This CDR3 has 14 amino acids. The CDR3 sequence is CATASGGFTDTQYF. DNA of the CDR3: TGTGCCACCGCATCTGGAGGGTTCACAGATACGCAGTATTTT.

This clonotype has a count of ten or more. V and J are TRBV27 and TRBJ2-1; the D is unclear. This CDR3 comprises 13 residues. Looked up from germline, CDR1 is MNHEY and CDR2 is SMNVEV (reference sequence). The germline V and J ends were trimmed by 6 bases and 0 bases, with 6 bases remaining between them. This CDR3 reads CASSPLSYNEQFF. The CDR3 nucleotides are TGTGCCAGCAGCCCTCTCTCCTACAATGAGCAGTTCTTC.

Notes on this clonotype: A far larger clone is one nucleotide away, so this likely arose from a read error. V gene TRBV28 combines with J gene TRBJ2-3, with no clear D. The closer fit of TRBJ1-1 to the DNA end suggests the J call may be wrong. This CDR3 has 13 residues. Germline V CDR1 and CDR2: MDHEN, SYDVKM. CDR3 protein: CASSASPSTEAFF. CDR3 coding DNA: TGTGCCAGCAGTGCTTCTCCGAGCACTGAAGCTTTCTTT.

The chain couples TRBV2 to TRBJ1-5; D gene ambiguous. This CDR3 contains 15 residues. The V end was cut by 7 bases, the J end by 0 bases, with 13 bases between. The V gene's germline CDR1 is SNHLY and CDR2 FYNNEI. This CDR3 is CASNGRESSNQPQHF. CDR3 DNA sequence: TGTGCCAGCAATGGACGAGAGAGTAGCAATCAGCCCCAGCATTTT.

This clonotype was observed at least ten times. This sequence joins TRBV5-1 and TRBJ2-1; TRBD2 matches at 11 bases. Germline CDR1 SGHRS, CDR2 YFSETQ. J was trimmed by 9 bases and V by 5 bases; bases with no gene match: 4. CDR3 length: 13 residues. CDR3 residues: CASRPGLAAEQFF. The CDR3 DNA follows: TGCGCCAGCAGACCGGGACTAGCGGCTGAGCAGTTCTTC. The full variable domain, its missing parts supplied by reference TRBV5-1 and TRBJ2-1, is KAGVTQTPRYLIKTRGQQVTLSCSPISGHRSVSWYQQTPGQGLQFLFEYFSETQRNKGNFPGRFSGRQFSNSRSEMNVSTLELGDSALYLCASRPGLAAEQFFGPGTRLTVL.

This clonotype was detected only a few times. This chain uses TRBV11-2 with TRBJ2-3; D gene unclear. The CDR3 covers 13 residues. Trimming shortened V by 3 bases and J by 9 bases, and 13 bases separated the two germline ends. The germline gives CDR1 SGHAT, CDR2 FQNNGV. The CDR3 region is CASSFLSEQTQYF. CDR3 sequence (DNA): TGTGCCAGCAGCTTCCTTTCCGAACAAACGCAGTATTTT.

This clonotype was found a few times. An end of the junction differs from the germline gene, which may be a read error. The CDR3 protein is CASSSDFVGEQLF. CDR3 in DNA: TGCGCCAGCAGCAGCGATTTCGTTGGTGAGCAGCTCTTC. This chain joins TRBV5-1 and TRBJ2-1; no firm D call. This CDR3 has 13 amino acids. Germline lookup yields CDR1 SGHRS and CDR2 YFSETQ.

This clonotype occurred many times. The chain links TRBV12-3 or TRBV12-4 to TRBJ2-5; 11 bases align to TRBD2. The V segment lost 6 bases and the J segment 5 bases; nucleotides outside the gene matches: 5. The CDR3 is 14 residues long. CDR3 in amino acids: CASSRGLAVETQYF. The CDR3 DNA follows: TGTGCCAGCAGCCGGGGACTAGCGGTGGAGACCCAGTACTTC.

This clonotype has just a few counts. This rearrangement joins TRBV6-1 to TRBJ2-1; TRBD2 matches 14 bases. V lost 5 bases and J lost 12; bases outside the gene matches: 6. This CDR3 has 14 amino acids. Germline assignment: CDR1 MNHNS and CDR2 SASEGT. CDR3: CASSIGTSGSRQFF. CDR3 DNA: TGTGCCAGCAGTATCGGGACTAGCGGGAGTCGGCAGTTCTTC.

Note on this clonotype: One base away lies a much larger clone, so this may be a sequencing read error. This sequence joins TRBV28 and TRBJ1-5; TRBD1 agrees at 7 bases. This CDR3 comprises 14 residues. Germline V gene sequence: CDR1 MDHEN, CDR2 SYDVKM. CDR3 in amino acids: CAGSFAGGKQPQHF. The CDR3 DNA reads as TGTGCCGGCAGTTTTGCAGGGGGAAAGCAGCCCCAGCATTTT.

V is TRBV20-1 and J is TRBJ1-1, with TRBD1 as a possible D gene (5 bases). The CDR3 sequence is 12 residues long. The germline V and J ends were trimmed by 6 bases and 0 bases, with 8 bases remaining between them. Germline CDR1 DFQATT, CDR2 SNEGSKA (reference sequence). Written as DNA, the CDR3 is TGCAGTGCGACAGAGTTGAACACTGAAGCTTTCTTT. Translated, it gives CSATELNTEAFF.

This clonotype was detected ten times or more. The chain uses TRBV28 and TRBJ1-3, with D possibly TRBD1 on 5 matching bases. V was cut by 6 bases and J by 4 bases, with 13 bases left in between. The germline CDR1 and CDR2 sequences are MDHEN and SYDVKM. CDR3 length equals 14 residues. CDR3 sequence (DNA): TGTGCCAGCAGCCCTTGGGGGGGAGGAAACACCATATATTTT. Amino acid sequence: CASSPWGGGNTIYF. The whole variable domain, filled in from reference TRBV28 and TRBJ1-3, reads DVKVTQSSRYLVKRTGEKVFLECVQDMDHENMFWYRQDPGLGLRLIYFSYDVKMKEKGDIPEGYSVSREKKERFSLILESASTNQTSMYLCASSPWGGGNTIYFGEGSWLTVV.

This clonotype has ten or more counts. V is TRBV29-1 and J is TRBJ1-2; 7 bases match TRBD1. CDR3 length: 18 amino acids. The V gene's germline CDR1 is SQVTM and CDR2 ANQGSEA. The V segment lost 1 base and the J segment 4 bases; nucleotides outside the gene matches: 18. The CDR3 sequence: CSVEVGRGNGDGGYGYTF. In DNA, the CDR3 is TGCAGCGTTGAAGTGGGCAGGGGGAACGGGGATGGCGGCTATGGCTACACCTTC.

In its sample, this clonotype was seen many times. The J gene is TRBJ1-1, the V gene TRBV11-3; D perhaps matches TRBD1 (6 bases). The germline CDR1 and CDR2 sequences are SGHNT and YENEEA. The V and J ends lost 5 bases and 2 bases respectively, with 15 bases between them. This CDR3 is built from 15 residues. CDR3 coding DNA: TGTGCCAGCAGCCCTACTGGGGACACAAACACTGAAGCTTTCTTT. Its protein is CASSPTGDTNTEAFF.

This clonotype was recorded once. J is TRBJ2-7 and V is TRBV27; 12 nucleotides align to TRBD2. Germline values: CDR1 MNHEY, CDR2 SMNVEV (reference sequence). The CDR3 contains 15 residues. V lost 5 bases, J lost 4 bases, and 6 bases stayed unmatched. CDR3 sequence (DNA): TGTGCCAGCAGTACATTACTAGCGGGAGGTTACGAGCAGTACTTC. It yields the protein CASSTLLAGGYEQYF.

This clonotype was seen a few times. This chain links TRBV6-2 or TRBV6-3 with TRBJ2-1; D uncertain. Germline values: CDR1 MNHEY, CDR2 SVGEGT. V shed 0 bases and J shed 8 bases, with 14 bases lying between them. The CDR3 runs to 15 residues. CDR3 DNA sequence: TGTGCCAGCAGTTACTCGCCCGGTAGAACCGATGAGCAGTTCTTC. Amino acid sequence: CASSYSPGRTDEQFF.

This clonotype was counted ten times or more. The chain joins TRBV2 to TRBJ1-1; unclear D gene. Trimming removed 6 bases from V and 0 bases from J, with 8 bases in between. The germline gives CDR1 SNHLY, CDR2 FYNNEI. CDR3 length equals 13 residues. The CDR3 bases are TGTGCCAGCAGGATCCCAATGAACACTGAAGCTTTCTTT. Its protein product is CASRIPMNTEAFF.

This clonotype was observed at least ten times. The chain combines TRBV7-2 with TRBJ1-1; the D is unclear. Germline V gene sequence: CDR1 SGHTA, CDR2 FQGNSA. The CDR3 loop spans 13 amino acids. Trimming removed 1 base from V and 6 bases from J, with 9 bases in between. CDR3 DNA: TGTGCCAGCAGCTTAGGGGTTGACCCTGAAGCTTTCTTT. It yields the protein CASSLGVDPEAFF. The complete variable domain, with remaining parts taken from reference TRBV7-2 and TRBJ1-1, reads GAGVSQSPSNKVTEKGKDVELRCDPISGHTALYWYRQSLGQGLEFLIYFQGNSAPDKSGLPSDRFSAERTGGSVSTLTIQRTQQEDSAVYLCASSLGVDPEAFFGQGTRLTVV.

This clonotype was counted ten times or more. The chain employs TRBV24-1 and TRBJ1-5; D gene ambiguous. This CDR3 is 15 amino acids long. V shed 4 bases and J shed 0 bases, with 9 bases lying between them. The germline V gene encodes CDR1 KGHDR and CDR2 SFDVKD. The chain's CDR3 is CATSDRRDSNQPQHF. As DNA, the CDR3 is TGTGCCACCAGTGACCGCCGGGATAGCAATCAGCCCCAGCATTTT.

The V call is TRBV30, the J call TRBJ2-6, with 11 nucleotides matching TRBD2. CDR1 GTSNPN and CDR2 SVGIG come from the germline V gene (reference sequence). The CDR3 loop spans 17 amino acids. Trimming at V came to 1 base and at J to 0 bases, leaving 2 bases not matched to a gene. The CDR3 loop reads CAWSGGLAGSGANVLTF. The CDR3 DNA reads TGTGCCTGGAGTGGAGGACTAGCGGGCTCTGGGGCCAACGTCCTGACTTTC. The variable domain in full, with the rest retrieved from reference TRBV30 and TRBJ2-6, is SQTIHQWPATLVQPVGSPLSLECTVEGTSNPNLYWYRQAAGRGLQLLFYSVGIGQISSEVPQNLSASRPQDRQFILSSKKLLLSDSGFYLCAWSGGLAGSGANVLTFGAGSRLTVL.

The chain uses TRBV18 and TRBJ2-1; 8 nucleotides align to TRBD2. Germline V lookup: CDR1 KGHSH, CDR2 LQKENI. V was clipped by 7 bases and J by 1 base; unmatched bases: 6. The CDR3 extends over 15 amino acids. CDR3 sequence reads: CASWPGLGSYNEQFF. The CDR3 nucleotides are TGTGCCAGCTGGCCGGGACTAGGTTCCTACAATGAGCAGTTCTTC.

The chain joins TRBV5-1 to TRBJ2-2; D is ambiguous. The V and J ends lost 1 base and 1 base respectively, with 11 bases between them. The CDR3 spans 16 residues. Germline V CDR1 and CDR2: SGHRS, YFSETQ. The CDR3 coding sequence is TGCGCCAGCAGCTTGCCTCCGGACCGGAACACCGGGGAGCTGTTTTTT. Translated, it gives CASSLPPDRNTGELFF.

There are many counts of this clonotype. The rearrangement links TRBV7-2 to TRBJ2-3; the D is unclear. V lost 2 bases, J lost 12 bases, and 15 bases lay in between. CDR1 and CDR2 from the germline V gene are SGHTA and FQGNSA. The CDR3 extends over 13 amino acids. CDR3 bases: TGTGCCAGCAGCTTATCCATGAAGCGACCCCAGTATTTT. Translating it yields CASSLSMKRPQYF.